The rows below give T cell receptor beta chains drawn from one sample of a study of cytomegalovirus exposure and HLA in healthy donors. Sequencing used immunoSEQ multiplex PCR; TCRdb keeps in-frame clones, though not all of them. The table lists 100,000 to 150,000 clones, around 82% of them singletons. What was sequenced was PBMCs. These TCRs come from a woman in her thirties or forties in good health and CMV-seropositive. CDR3s include the opening cysteine and the closing phenylalanine or tryptophan. Fields, in order: D gene, J gene, clone size, V gene, CDR3 DNA, CDR3 protein. A D gene is named only where the DNA matches it firmly. The size of a clone is reported for some rows only, either as once, few or many, or as a class for expanded clones.

TRBD2	TRBJ2-2	.	TRBV19	TGTGCCAGTAGTAAGGGCCAGCGGGAGACCGGGGAGCTGTTTTTT	CASSKGQRETGELFF
TRBD1	TRBJ1-2	.	TRBV6-5	TGTGCCAGCAGCCCTGGACAGGGCCTTGGCTATGGCTACACCTTC	CASSPGQGLGYGYTF
TRBD1	TRBJ2-5	.	TRBV5-4	TGTGCCAGCAGGACCGGGACAGGAAAAGAGACCCAGTACTTC	CASRTGTGKETQYF
.	TRBJ2-5	.	TRBV9	TGTGCCAGCAGCGTAGACCGGGAGCAAGAGACCCAGTACTTC	CASSVDREQETQYF
TRBD1	TRBJ2-3	.	TRBV6-6	TGTGCCAGCAGTTACTCTAGGACAGGGGGGTTAGATACGCAGTATTTT	CASSYSRTGGLDTQYF
.	TRBJ2-3	few	TRBV6-1	TGTGCCAGCATCCAGGTCAGCCAGACAGATACGCAGTATTTT	CASIQVSQTDTQYF
TRBD2	TRBJ2-1	.	TRBV2	TGTGCCAGCAGCTTTCTAGCGGGAGTAGGCAATGAGCAGTTCTTC	CASSFLAGVGNEQFF
.	TRBJ2-1	.	TRBV7-9	TGTGCCAGCAGCTTAGTAGGAACAGGGCATGAGCAGTTCTTC	CASSLVGTGHEQFF
TRBD1	TRBJ1-2	.	TRBV9	TGTGCCAGCAGCGTATTGGGGACAGGGGGCCGTGGCTACACCTTC	CASSVLGTGGRGYTF
TRBD2	TRBJ2-1	.	TRBV10-3	TGTGCCATCAGAGGACTAGCTGCCCTCAATGAGCAGTTCTTC	CAIRGLAALNEQFF
TRBD1	TRBJ1-3	.	TRBV7-9	TGTGCCAGCAGCTCCACAGGGGCCAAAAACACCATATATTTT	CASSSTGAKNTIYF
TRBD2	TRBJ2-3	.	TRBV5-1	TGCGCCAGCAGCCTAGCGGGAGCGGGAATAGATACGCAGTATTTT	CASSLAGAGIDTQYF
TRBD1	TRBJ1-5	.	TRBV7-2	TGTGCCAGCAGCCCCCCGGGACAGGGGAGCAATCAGCCCCAGCATTTT	CASSPPGQGSNQPQHF
TRBD1	TRBJ2-1	.	TRBV7-3	TGTGCCAGCAGCTTAAGGGCCCGGACAGGGGATTACAATGAGCAGTTCTTC	CASSLRARTGDYNEQFF
TRBD1	TRBJ2-5	.	TRBV28	TGTGCCAGCAGTGTAGACAGGGTGAAGACCCAGTACTTC	CASSVDRVKTQYF
.	TRBJ1-2	few	TRBV4-1	TGCGCCAGCAGCCAAGGGGGCCCGGATCTATATGGCTACACCTTC	CASSQGGPDLYGYTF
TRBD2	TRBJ2-4	.	TRBV5-1	TGCGCCAGCAGGTACCGGGGGGAGAACATTCAGTACTTC	CASRYRGENIQYF
TRBD1	TRBJ2-7	.	TRBV28	TGTGCCAGCAGTTTATCGGGACAGGGGACCTACGAGCAGTACTTC	CASSLSGQGTYEQYF
TRBD1	TRBJ1-2	few	TRBV28	TGTGCCAGCAGTTTACTTGACAGGGGATATGGCTACACCTTC	CASSLLDRGYGYTF
TRBD2	TRBJ2-1	.	TRBV27	TGTGCCAGCAGGCTACTTCTCGGGGGGGGTGAGCAGTTCTTC	CASRLLLGGGEQFF
TRBD1	TRBJ1-2	few	TRBV9	TGTGCCAGCAGCATTCAGGGACAGAACTATGGCTACACCTTC	CASSIQGQNYGYTF
TRBD1	TRBJ1-2	.	TRBV28	TGTGCCAGCAGTACTACCGGACAGGTCTATGGCTACACCTTC	CASSTTGQVYGYTF
.	TRBJ2-5	.	TRBV7-3	TGTGCCAGCAGCCTAAGACAGCAAGAGGCCCAGTACTTC	CASSLRQQEAQYF
.	TRBJ2-2	.	TRBV9	TGTGCCAGCAGCGTAGCTGGTGGGGGGAGTCTCGGGGAGCTGTTTTTT	CASSVAGGGSLGELFF
.	TRBJ1-2	.	TRBV5-1	TGCGCCAGCAGCCTTGGGGCAGCCGTTATGGGCTACACCTTC	CASSLGAAVMGYTF
TRBD1	TRBJ1-2	.	TRBV14	TGTGCCAGCAGCCAGGCAACAGGGGGCGGCTACACCTTC	CASSQATGGGYTF
.	TRBJ1-6	once	TRBV11-2	TGTGCCAGCAGCTTAGGAGGGCAGGGGTCAGGGTCACCCCTCCACTTT	CASSLGGQGSGSPLHF
.	TRBJ1-5	once	TRBV6-1	TGTGCCAGCAGCCGGTCCGGCGGGGAGCCCCAGCATTTT	CASSRSGGEPQHF
.	TRBJ1-1	.	TRBV12-1	TGTGCCAGCAGCTTTGACAGGGACGGCGCTGAAGCTTTCTTT	CASSFDRDGAEAFF
.	TRBJ2-6	.	TRBV15	TGTGCCACCAGCGGGCGCAGGGCTGGGGCCAACGTCCTGACTTTC	CATSGRRAGANVLTF
.	TRBJ2-7	.	TRBV2	TGTGCCAGCAGTGAAGGGAGGAATCCCGAGTACGAGCAGTACTTC	CASSEGRNPEYEQYF
.	TRBJ2-1	.	TRBV19	TGTGCCAGTAGTATCCTCGGAGCCCCGAGCTCCTACAATGAGCAGTTCTTC	CASSILGAPSSYNEQFF
TRBD1	TRBJ2-3	.	TRBV4-2	TGTGCCAGCAGCCAAAGACAGGGTTCAGATACGCAGTATTTT	CASSQRQGSDTQYF
.	TRBJ2-1	few	TRBV7-3	TGTGCCAGCAGCCCCCGGGGATCCTACAATGAGCAGTTCTTC	CASSPRGSYNEQFF
.	TRBJ1-3	.	TRBV5-6	TGTGCCAGCAGCTTCAAGACGGGGTCGGACGGAAACACCATATATTTT	CASSFKTGSDGNTIYF
.	TRBJ1-2	.	TRBV2	TGTGCCGACGGCGGGAGCTCCCATTACTACACCTTC	CADGGSSHYYTF
TRBD1	TRBJ1-2	.	TRBV5-1	TGCGCCAGCAGCTTGGTTGCAGGGGGCGAAGTGGGCGGCTACACCTTC	CASSLVAGGEVGGYTF
TRBD1	TRBJ1-5	few	TRBV4-2	TGTGCCAGCAGCCAAGACCGCGACAGGGCCTCACAGCCCCAGCATTTT	CASSQDRDRASQPQHF